This is a list of T cell receptor beta chains from one sample in a study of blood T cell repertoires in COVID-19. Data came from immunoSEQ multiplex PCR; TCRdb stores just in-frame clones and leaves some out. The table lists some 210,000 clones, around 80% of them singletons. Sequenced input: PBMCs or T cells enriched from blood (not recorded which). These TCRs come from a man aged 25 to 45 with acute COVID-19. Each CDR3 is given with its conserved first and last residue. D genes are given only for firm matches. Clone size appears in some rows only: once, few, many, or a class for an expanded clone.

.,TRBJ2-2,.,TRBV7-3,TGTGCCAGCAGCTTAACCGGACAGAACACCGGGGAGCTGTTTTTT,CASSLTGQNTGELFF
.,TRBJ2-2,TRBD2,TRBV6-5,TGTGCCACCTTTGAGCGGGGGCGAACCGGGGAGCTGTTTTTT,CATFERGRTGELFF
.,TRBJ1-1,TRBD1,TRBV10-1,TGCGCCAGCAGTTACGACAGGGCTCGAACTGAAGCTTTCTTT,CASSYDRARTEAFF
.,TRBJ1-1,TRBD1,TRBV7-6,TGTGCCAGCAGCTTGGGGGACAGGGGGATGGGGACTGAAGCTTTCTTT,CASSLGDRGMGTEAFF
.,TRBJ2-3,TRBD1,TRBV11-2,TGTGCCAGCAGCGGCTTTCGCCAGGGACAGTCTAGCACAGATACGCAGTATTTT,CASSGFRQGQSSTDTQYF
once,TRBJ1-5,TRBD1,TRBV28,TGTGCCAGCACCGTTGGGGACAGTGAGGATCAGCCCCAGCATTTT,CASTVGDSEDQPQHF
.,TRBJ1-1,.,TRBV24-1,TGTGCCACCAGTGATGAGGCGGGCACTGAAGCTTTCTTT,CATSDEAGTEAFF
.,TRBJ1-1,TRBD1,TRBV7-9,TGTGCCAGCAGCTTGGGACAGGGGGCGAACACTGAAGCTTTCTTT,CASSLGQGANTEAFF
.,TRBJ2-4,.,TRBV21-1,TGTGCCAGCAGCAAGAGGACAGGCGAAAACATTCAGTACTTC,CASSKRTGENIQYF
.,TRBJ1-1,.,TRBV9,TGTGCCAGCAGCCCCCTCCTGAACACTGAAGCTTTCTTT,CASSPLLNTEAFF
.,TRBJ1-4,.,TRBV5-4,TGTGCCAGCAGCCAAGCCCCGGGGGTGGGTAATGAAAAACTGTTTTTT,CASSQAPGVGNEKLFF
.,TRBJ1-5,TRBD1,TRBV28,TGTGCCAGCAGTAAGGACAGGGCCAGCAATCAGCCCCAGCATTTT,CASSKDRASNQPQHF
.,TRBJ1-1,.,TRBV6-5,TGTGCCACCAGACAGGCGGAACATGTTGCTTTCTTT,CATRQAEHVAFF
many,TRBJ2-1,TRBD2,TRBV4-2,TGTGCCAGCAGCCAAGTCAGCGCGGGGGGCTACAATGAGCAGTTCTTC,CASSQVSAGGYNEQFF
.,TRBJ2-1,.,TRBV5-4,TGTGCCAGCAGCTTGGGGGGCAACATCTACAATGAGCAGTTCTTC,CASSLGGNIYNEQFF
.,TRBJ2-1,TRBD1,TRBV9,TGTGCCAGCAGCGCCCGGGACAGGAACAATGAGCAGTTCTTC,CASSARDRNNEQFF
.,TRBJ2-3,.,TRBV18,TGTGCCAGCTCACCCCGACACCAAAGGGATACGCAGTATTTT,CASSPRHQRDTQYF
few,TRBJ1-4,TRBD1,TRBV12-5,TGTGCTAGCGGGACAGGGGGGGAAAAACTGTTTTTT,CASGTGGEKLFF
.,TRBJ1-5,TRBD1,TRBV7-9,TGTGCCAGCAGCTCGACCCAGACAGGGGGCAAGAGCAATCAGCCCCAGCATTTT,CASSSTQTGGKSNQPQHF
.,TRBJ1-3,.,TRBV4-2,TGTGCCAGCAGCCAAGAGAGGACTAACACCATATATTTT,CASSQERTNTIYF
.,TRBJ1-2,TRBD1,TRBV5-1,TGCGCCAGCAGCCTGGAGGGACAGGGGGCAGGTGGCTACACCTTC,CASSLEGQGAGGYTF
.,TRBJ2-4,.,TRBV29-1,TGCAGCGTTGAAGATCGATTTGCAGGGGCCAAAAACATTCAGTACTTC,CSVEDRFAGAKNIQYF
.,TRBJ2-7,.,TRBV7-6,TGTGCCAGCAGCTTAGCATCGTCGGGGATATTTCTATACGAGCAGTACTTC,CASSLASSGIFLYEQYF
.,TRBJ2-7,.,TRBV18,TGTGCCAGCTCACCACCGGCCCTCGTACACGAGCAGTACTTC,CASSPPALVHEQYF
few,TRBJ1-5,.,TRBV5-6,TGTGCCAGCAGCTTGCAGGGATTGAGCGGCAATCAGCCCCAGCATTTT,CASSLQGLSGNQPQHF
.,TRBJ1-1,.,TRBV10-3,TGTGCCATCAGTGAACTAGCCCCGAACACTGAAGCTTTCTTT,CAISELAPNTEAFF
.,TRBJ1-4,.,TRBV9,TGTGCCAGCAGCGTACGGGGTGGGCAGGAGGATGAAAAACTGTTTTTT,CASSVRGGQEDEKLFF
.,TRBJ2-7,TRBD1,TRBV29-1,TGCAGCTGCTGGGCCGGGACAGCAAACTCCTACGAGCAGTACTTC,CSCWAGTANSYEQYF
.,TRBJ1-2,.,TRBV6-4,TGTGCCAGCAGTGACTCGTGGGGCGGCGGGGGAGGCTACACCTTC,CASSDSWGGGGGYTF
.,TRBJ1-2,.,TRBV5-4,TGTGCCAGCAGCGTTCCGGGGGAATGGGGTGGCTACACCTTC,CASSVPGEWGGYTF
once,TRBJ2-3,TRBD2,TRBV10-2,TGCGCCAGCAGAGTAGCGGGGGGCGTAGGCACAGATACGCAGTATTTT,CASRVAGGVGTDTQYF
.,TRBJ2-7,TRBD2,TRBV5-5,TGTGCCAGCAGCATGGGGCTAGCGGGGCCTAGCTCCTACGAGCAGTACTTC,CASSMGLAGPSSYEQYF
.,TRBJ1-1,.,TRBV5-4,TGTGCCAGCAGAGCGGGCGGAGTGAACACTGAAGCTTTCTTT,CASRAGGVNTEAFF
.,TRBJ2-1,TRBD2,TRBV7-6,TGTGCCAGCAGACTAAGCGGGGGGGAAAGCTCCTACAATGAGCAGTTCTTC,CASRLSGGESSYNEQFF
.,TRBJ1-2,.,TRBV6-5,TGTGCCAGCAGCTCCACAGGGCTCGGCTACACCTTC,CASSSTGLGYTF
.,TRBJ2-3,.,TRBV3-1/TRBV3-2,TGTGCCAGCAGCCAAGATGATCTGCTATCCCCAGATACGCAGTATTTT,CASSQDDLLSPDTQYF